The 30 T cell receptor beta chains below come from one sample, sequenced in a study of response to subunit inactivated influenza vaccine. MiXCR, applied by TCRdb to the RT-PCR reads, yields one record per CDR3 protein. The sample contains more than 450,000 distinct CDR3 sequences, approximately 10% of which appear only once. This sample was also put to use in a study of T cells expressing NK-cell markers. That study reports: Researchers built TCR beta cDNA using 5'RACE template switching with UMIs.

The sequences come from PBMCs from blood, collected on the day of vaccination. All receptors derive from a man aged 50 to 59 who received an inactivated influenza vaccine.

This clonotype was recorded at least ten times. The V gene is TRBV20-1, the J gene TRBJ2-3; TRBD1 is a possible D gene (6 bases). Germline V CDR1 and CDR2: DFQATT, SNEGSKA (reference sequence). CDR3 size: 16 residues. The V end lost 6 bases, the J end lost 3 bases, and 22 bases lay between the germline ends. The CDR3 sequence: CSAEDGTKDITDTQYF. CDR3 DNA sequence: TGCAGTGCAGAGGACGGGACAAAAGATATAACAGATACGCAGTATTTT.

V usage is TRBV7-8 and J usage is TRBJ2-7; D not resolved. V gave up 5 bases and J gave up 6 bases, with 14 bases separating them. The CDR3 contains 13 residues. Germline V gives CDR1 SGHVS, CDR2 FQNEAQ. The CDR3 bases are TGTGCCAGCAGCGCCCGACCCGCCCCCGAGCAGTACTTC. It is translated as CASSARPAPEQYF.

The genes are TRBV5-1 and TRBJ2-5; 11 positions match TRBD2. CDR3 size: 16 residues. The V gene end was trimmed by 0 bases and the J gene end by 2 bases; junction bases not matched to a gene: 3. The germline V gene has CDR1 SGHRS and CDR2 YFSETQ. The DNA for the CDR3 is TGCGCCAGCAGCTTGGTAGTAGCGGGGGGGCAAGAGACCCAGTACTTC. Encoded protein: CASSLVVAGGQETQYF.

This clonotype came up a few times. The chain is built from TRBV19 and TRBJ1-1; D is unresolved. V was cut by 4 bases and J by 5 bases, with 14 bases left in between. The CDR3 loop spans 14 amino acids. The V gene's germline CDR1 is LNHDA and CDR2 SQIVND (reference sequence). This chain's CDR3 is CASSTQWGGTEAFF. In DNA, the CDR3 is TGTGCCAGTAGTACCCAGTGGGGAGGAACTGAAGCTTTCTTT. The complete variable domain, with remaining parts taken from reference TRBV19 and TRBJ1-1, reads DGGITQSPKYLFRKEGQNVTLSCEQNLNHDAMYWYRQDPGQGLRLIYYSQIVNDFQKGDIAEGYSVSREKKESFPLTVTSAQKNPTAFYLCASSTQWGGTEAFFGQGTRLTVV.

The chain combines TRBV24-1 with TRBJ2-5, with D possibly being TRBD1 or TRBD2 (5 bases each). Germline assignment: CDR1 KGHDR and CDR2 SFDVKD. V dropped 3 bases and J dropped 2 bases, with 12 bases sitting between them. The CDR3 covers 15 residues. CDR3 residues: CATSDTWGRQETQYF. CDR3 nucleotides: TGTGCCACCAGTGATACCTGGGGGAGACAAGAGACCCAGTACTTC.

The V and J genes are TRBV6-5 and TRBJ2-2; 8 positions agree with TRBD1. Per germline, CDR1 MNHEY and CDR2 SVGAGI. J lost 7 bases, V lost 2 bases, and 15 bases had no gene match. The CDR3 has 18 amino acids. The CDR3 is CASSYPAVGTGTDGELFF. The CDR3 DNA sequence: TGTGCCAGCAGTTACCCCGCGGTCGGGACAGGAACGGACGGGGAGCTGTTTTTT.

This clonotype was seen a few times. This sequence joins TRBV6-6 and TRBJ1-1; 7 nucleotides agree with TRBD1. Germline V gene data show CDR1 as MNHNY and CDR2 as SVGAGI (reference sequence). This CDR3 is built from 13 residues. V lost 5 bases and J lost 11; bases outside the gene matches: 11. The CDR3 nucleotides are TGTGCCAGCAGTCACCCCTCGGGACAGCCGGCTTTCTTT. This translates into CASSHPSGQPAFF.

This clonotype was observed many times. One end of the junction does not line up with germline, which may come from a read error. The rearrangement links TRBV5-1 to TRBJ2-1, with 9 bases matching TRBD2. Per the germline V gene, CDR1 is SGHRS and CDR2 is YFSETQ. This CDR3 is built from 14 residues. In nucleotides, the CDR3 is TGTGCCAGCAGCGGTAGCGGGGGCTACAATGAGCAGTTCTTC. It specifies CASSGSGGYNEQFF.

The chain uses TRBV7-6 and TRBJ2-5, with 11 bases fitting TRBD2. This CDR3 region has 18 residues. CDR1 and CDR2 from the germline V gene are SGHVS and FNYEAQ. Trimming cost V 1 base and J 2 bases; bases outside gene matches: 9. The CDR3 reads CASSLEGLAVNLQETQYF. Here the CDR3 DNA reads TGTGCCAGCAGCTTAGAGGGACTAGCGGTAAATTTGCAAGAGACCCAGTACTTC.

This clonotype was observed a few times. V is TRBV5-5 and J is TRBJ2-7; possibly TRBD1 for D (6 bases). V lost 1 base to trimming and J lost 0 bases, with 20 bases between them. There are 18 residues in the CDR3. The germline V gene encodes CDR1 SGHKS and CDR2 YYEKEE (reference sequence). CDR3 region: CASSLRDTGSASSYEQYF. The CDR3 DNA reads TGTGCCAGCAGCTTGCGCGACACAGGGTCCGCGAGCTCCTACGAGCAGTACTTC.

The rearrangement links TRBV19 to TRBJ1-5; D possibly corresponds to TRBD1 (6 bases). The germline gives CDR1 LNHDA, CDR2 SQIVND (reference sequence). The length of the CDR3 is 15 residues. Trimming removed 7 bases from V and 0 bases from J, with 13 bases in between. The CDR3 sequence is CASKGQGISNQPQHF. In nucleotides, the CDR3 is TGTGCCAGTAAAGGGCAGGGGATTAGCAATCAGCCCCAGCATTTT.

The chain is built from TRBV7-9 and TRBJ2-1; 10 nucleotides match TRBD1. CDR1 is SEHNR and CDR2 is FQNEAQ in the germline V gene (reference sequence). The ends lost 4 bases at V and 4 bases at J; junction bases unmatched: 7. The CDR3 has 16 residues. The CDR3 DNA follows: TGTGCCAGCAGCTACGTCTGGGGACAGGGGTACAATGAGCAGTTCTTC. It translates to CASSYVWGQGYNEQFF.

Here the CDR3 DNA reads TGTGCCAGCAGTCCCAATAGCGGGGGCTCCTACAATGAGCAGTTCTTC. This codes for CASSPNSGGSYNEQFF. The chain links TRBV6-1 to TRBJ2-1, with 9 bases identical to TRBD2. CDR1 is MNHNS, CDR2 SASEGT, per germline. V dropped 5 bases and J dropped 0; count of bases not matched to a gene: 5. The CDR3 has 16 residues.

This clonotype was detected a few times. This chain links TRBV29-1 with TRBJ2-3, with no clear D. V was clipped by 6 bases and J by 0 bases, with 19 bases between them. The CDR3 covers 16 residues. Germline V gene sequence: CDR1 SQVTM, CDR2 ANQGSEA. The CDR3 region is CSVGTLTDLSTDTQYF. The DNA of the CDR3 is TGCAGCGTGGGAACCCTCACCGACCTTAGCACAGATACGCAGTATTTT.

V usage is TRBV20-1 and J usage is TRBJ2-6; maybe TRBD1 (6 bases). With 2 bases removed from V and 2 bases from J, the gap between germline ends came to 10 bases. Germline loops: CDR1 DFQATT, CDR2 SNEGSKA (reference sequence). The CDR3 is 15 amino acids. The CDR3 DNA follows: TGCAGTGCTAGAAGCCAGGGGACTGGGGCCAACGTCCTGACTTTC. Its translation is CSARSQGTGANVLTF.

The chain uses TRBV11-2 and TRBJ2-3; 7 nucleotides agree with TRBD2. The CDR3 has 17 amino acids. Germline CDR1 reads SGHAT; CDR2 reads FQNNGV. The V segment lost 1 base and the J segment 3 bases; nucleotides outside the gene matches: 10. In nucleotides, the CDR3 is TGTGCCAGCAGCTTAGGAGCGGGAACAGGAGGAACAGATACGCAGTATTTT. Translation gives CASSLGAGTGGTDTQYF.

This clonotype was seen more than once but under ten times. The CDR3 protein is CASSLRVVLETQYF. The CDR3 coding sequence is TGTGCCAGCAGCTTAAGGGTTGTGCTAGAGACCCAGTACTTC. The chain links TRBV7-6 to TRBJ2-5, with no clear D. Trimming stripped 2 bases from V and 4 bases from J, with 11 bases between. The CDR3 length is 14 residues. Looked up from germline, CDR1 is SGHVS and CDR2 is FNYEAQ.

This clonotype occurred a few times. V gene TRBV20-1 combines with J gene TRBJ2-1, with D perhaps matching TRBD2 (6 bases). The CDR3 is made up of 13 amino acids. V was cut by 6 bases and J by 0 bases, with 9 bases left in between. From germline, CDR1 is DFQATT and CDR2 SNEGSKA (reference sequence). The CDR3 region has the DNA TGCAGTGCAGGGCGGGGCTCCTACAATGAGCAGTTCTTC. It is translated as CSAGRGSYNEQFF.

This clonotype turned up a few times. The rearrangement links TRBV5-1 to TRBJ2-7; the match to TRBD2 covers 8 bases. The CDR3 runs to 14 residues. The germline V gene has CDR1 SGHRS and CDR2 YFSETQ. J lost 4 bases, V lost 6 bases, and 9 bases had no gene match. CDR3 amino acids: CASNLGTRGYEQYF. CDR3 DNA sequence: TGCGCCAGCAATCTCGGGACTAGGGGGTACGAGCAGTACTTC.

This clonotype was counted at least ten times. The chain combines TRBV27 with TRBJ1-1; D perhaps matches TRBD1 (5 bases). This CDR3 comprises 16 residues. Trimming removed 6 bases at V and 7 bases at J, with 24 bases between. Germline V gives CDR1 MNHEY, CDR2 SMNVEV (reference sequence). In nucleotides, the CDR3 is TGTGCCAGCAGGCCGGTGATGGGGGACGGTTTAGATGAAGCTTTCTTT. Translation: CASRPVMGDGLDEAFF.

This clonotype appeared a few times. V is TRBV20-1 and J is TRBJ1-2; a weak D match, TRBD1 (5 bases). Trimming took off 0 bases at V and 7 bases at J, with 9 bases between the two ends. The CDR3 length is 12 residues. Germline V CDR1 and CDR2: DFQATT, SNEGSKA (reference sequence). CDR3 in amino acids: CSARDQGTGYTF. The CDR3 DNA sequence: TGCAGTGCTAGAGATCAAGGGACTGGCTACACCTTC.

Many counts were recorded for this clonotype. V is TRBV12-3 or TRBV12-4 and J is TRBJ2-2, with 7 bases that match TRBD1. The CDR3 consists of 14 residues. V lost 6 bases and J lost 4; bases outside the gene matches: 5. CDR3 nucleotides: TGTGCCAGCAGAGAGGGGGCGAGCACCGGGGAGCTGTTTTTT. The encoded protein is CASREGASTGELFF.

This clonotype was seen a handful of times. The chain combines TRBV5-1 with TRBJ1-1, with TRBD1 as a possible D gene (5 bases). Trimming pared 0 bases from V and 5 bases from J, leaving 14 bases between. CDR1 SGHRS and CDR2 YFSETQ come from the germline V gene. The CDR3 totals 15 residues. The CDR3 loop reads CASSLGGQGWTEAFF. In nucleotides, the CDR3 is TGCGCCAGCAGCTTGGGTGGGCAGGGATGGACTGAAGCTTTCTTT.

The chain couples TRBV19 to TRBJ2-2; D call uncertain. CDR3 size: 16 residues. V was shortened by 1 base and J by 0 bases, with 9 bases between the two germline ends. Germline CDR1 LNHDA, CDR2 SQIVND (reference sequence). CDR3 in amino acids: CASSIVGFANTGELFF. As DNA, the CDR3 is TGTGCCAGTAGTATAGTGGGGTTCGCGAACACCGGGGAGCTGTTTTTT.

This chain uses TRBV7-2 with TRBJ2-3, with 10 bases identical to TRBD2. This CDR3 region has 17 residues. Germline trimming cut 2 bases from V and 2 bases from J; bases unmatched to any gene: 7. CDR1 is SGHTA, CDR2 FQGNSA, per germline. In DNA, the CDR3 is TGTGCCAGCAGCTTAACTCGGCTAGCGGGAGTCACAGATACGCAGTATTTT. Translation: CASSLTRLAGVTDTQYF.

J is TRBJ2-3 and V is TRBV2; 11 bases are shared with TRBD2. The germline V gene encodes CDR1 SNHLY and CDR2 FYNNEI. Trimming removed 5 bases from V and 3 bases from J; junction bases left unmatched: 4. This CDR3 has 15 residues. The CDR3 is CASSPVAGGTDTQYF. DNA of the CDR3: TGTGCCAGCAGTCCCGTAGCGGGAGGGACAGATACGCAGTATTTT. The full variable domain, in which reference TRBV2 and TRBJ2-3 provide the parts outside the CDR3, is EPEVTQTPSHQVTQMGQEVILRCVPISNHLYFYWYRQILGQKVEFLVSFYNNEISEKSEIFDDQFSVERPDGSNFTLKIRSTKLEDSAMYFCASSPVAGGTDTQYFGPGTRLTVL.

In this sample, this clonotype turned up many times. This rearrangement joins TRBV12-3 or TRBV12-4 to TRBJ2-1, with 8 bases that match TRBD2. After removal of 3 bases from V and 10 bases from J, the junction contained 2 bases not matched to a gene. The CDR3 is 12 residues long. This CDR3 reads CASSFSGGEQFF. The CDR3 DNA reads as TGTGCCAGCAGTTTTTCGGGGGGGGAGCAGTTCTTC.

This clonotype was found many times. The chain combines TRBV6-2 or TRBV6-3 with TRBJ1-5; D gene ambiguous. V was clipped by 8 bases and J by 0 bases, with 8 bases between them. The CDR3 contains 13 residues. Germline CDR1 MNHEY, CDR2 SVGEGT. The CDR3 loop is CASQQSSNQPQHF. The CDR3 DNA reads TGTGCCAGCCAACAGAGTAGCAATCAGCCCCAGCATTTT.

This clonotype was seen more than once but under ten times. The chain has TRBV11-2 and TRBJ2-5, with TRBD1 as a possible D gene (6 bases). V lost 1 base to trimming and J lost 5 bases, with 14 bases between them. Germline V gene lookup returns CDR1 SGHAT and CDR2 FQNNGV. This CDR3 is built from 15 residues. The CDR3 region is CASSLASGDLETQYF. The CDR3 nucleotides read TGTGCCAGCAGCTTAGCTTCAGGGGACCTGGAGACCCAGTACTTC.

This clonotype was counted many times. The chain recombines TRBV4-3 with TRBJ2-1, with D maybe TRBD1 (5 bases). The germline V and J ends were trimmed by 0 bases and 2 bases, with 11 bases remaining between them. This CDR3 is built from 16 residues. Germline loops: CDR1 LGHNA, CDR2 YSLEER. CDR3 residues: CASSQDLQGPYNEQFF. Here the CDR3 DNA reads TGCGCCAGCAGCCAAGATCTGCAGGGTCCCTACAATGAGCAGTTCTTC.